What follows are 12 T cell receptor beta chains derived from one specimen sequenced in a study of response to subunit inactivated influenza vaccine. TCRdb reprocessed the RT-PCR reads via MiXCR and lists one record per CDR3 protein. This sample has roughly 160,000 distinct CDR3 sequences, with about 11% found just once. The sequenced sample was non-naive T cells sorted from PBMCs, obtained about 6 weeks after vaccination. All receptors come from a man aged 45-60 years who received an inactivated influenza vaccine.

The V call is TRBV5-6, the J call TRBJ2-5; 7 nucleotides line up with TRBD2. Trimming at V came to 0 bases and at J to 3 bases, leaving 8 bases not matched to a gene. The CDR3 is 16 residues long. Germline CDR1 SGHDT, CDR2 YYEEEE. CDR3 sequence reads: CASSLDASGSKETQYF. Written as DNA, the CDR3 is TGTGCCAGCAGCTTGGATGCTAGCGGTAGTAAAGAGACCCAGTACTTC.

A few counts support this clonotype. V gene TRBV5-1 combines with J gene TRBJ2-7, with 9 bases identical to TRBD1. V was pared by 4 bases and J by 6 bases, with 11 bases of the junction left unmatched. CDR3 size: 15 residues. Germline loops: CDR1 SGHRS, CDR2 YFSETQ. The CDR3 coding sequence is TGCGCCAGCAGCCCTACAGGGGGCGTTCCGGGCGAGCAGTACTTC. This codes for CASSPTGGVPGEQYF.

Ten or more counts support this clonotype. The chain uses TRBV2 and TRBJ2-4, with D unresolved. The V gene lost 1 base and the J gene lost 15 bases, with 13 bases spanning the gap. CDR3 size: 12 residues. Germline assignment: CDR1 SNHLY and CDR2 FYNNEI. The DNA of the CDR3 is TGTGCCAGCAGTGAAGAACGCCCTGGTGGGTACTTC. Amino acid sequence: CASSEERPGGYF.

Here the CDR3 DNA reads TGTGCCAGCAGCTATCAGGGGCGCATGAACACTGAAGCTTTCTTT. Amino acid sequence: CASSYQGRMNTEAFF. J is TRBJ1-1 and V is TRBV13; D perhaps matches TRBD1 (6 bases). Trimming left V 4 bases short and J 0 bases short, with 12 bases between. Germline values: CDR1 PRHDT, CDR2 FYEKMQ (reference sequence). The CDR3 runs 15 residues.

Ten or more counts support this clonotype. The genes are TRBV5-5 and TRBJ2-4, with D perhaps given as TRBD1 or TRBD2 (6 bases each). Trimming shortened V by 6 bases and J by 4 bases, and 17 bases separated the two germline ends. Germline lookup yields CDR1 SGHKS and CDR2 YYEKEE (reference sequence). The CDR3 extends over 15 amino acids. CDR3 protein: CASTMEGVGKNIQYF. Here the CDR3 DNA reads TGTGCCAGCACTATGGAGGGGGTGGGGAAAAACATTCAGTACTTC. Using reference TRBV5-5 and TRBJ2-4 for the parts outside the CDR3, the full variable domain is DAGVTQSPTHLIKTRGQQVTLRCSPISGHKSVSWYQQVLGQGPQFIFQYYEKEERGRGNFPDRFSARQFPNYSSELNVNALLLGDSALYLCASTMEGVGKNIQYFGAGTRLSVL.

With regard to this clonotype: A read error may explain this, as a much larger clone is one base away. DNA for the CDR3: TGTCCCAGCAGCCAAGCCAGGGTCGGCGAGCAGTACTTC. Encoded protein: CPSSQARVGEQYF. The chain combines TRBV14 with TRBJ2-7, with D possibly matching TRBD1 (5 bases). Germline values: CDR1 SGHDN, CDR2 FVKESK. CDR3 length: 13 amino acids.

This clonotype turned up a few times. The chain couples TRBV7-2 to TRBJ2-7; 11 positions match TRBD2. Germline V gene sequence: CDR1 SGHTA, CDR2 FQGNSA. The CDR3 length is 18 residues. V was pared by 0 bases and J by 2 bases, with 9 bases of the junction left unmatched. The CDR3 DNA sequence: TGTGCCAGCAGCTTAGCCGTGGTAGCGGGAGGGAATCCCTACGAGCAGTACTTC. This codes for CASSLAVVAGGNPYEQYF.

Ten or more counts support this clonotype. This sequence joins TRBV7-6 and TRBJ2-7; no clear D. Germline CDR1 and CDR2: SGHVS and FNYEAQ. The V end lost 1 base, the J end lost 3 bases, and 7 bases lay between the germline ends. The length of the CDR3 is 13 residues. Here the CDR3 reads CASSLGLGYEQYF. In DNA form, the CDR3 reads TGTGCCAGCAGCTTAGGGTTGGGCTACGAGCAGTACTTC.

In its sample, this clonotype was seen many times. The chain is built from TRBV12-3 or TRBV12-4 and TRBJ1-1; TRBD1 aligns across 10 bases. J gave up 1 base and V 7 bases, and 12 bases lay outside the gene matches. The CDR3 contains 17 residues. The CDR3 bases are TGTGCCAGCACCCCTGGACAGGGGGAGCTACGGAACACTGAAGCTTTCTTT. Translating gives CASTPGQGELRNTEAFF.

This clonotype was recorded at least ten times. V gene TRBV7-6 combines with J gene TRBJ1-4, with D maybe TRBD1 (6 bases). The CDR3 extends over 13 amino acids. V was cut by 4 bases and J by 8 bases, with 11 bases left in between. Germline CDR1 SGHVS, CDR2 FNYEAQ. This CDR3 reads CASSSYREEKLFF. The CDR3 DNA reads as TGTGCCAGCAGCTCGTACAGGGAGGAAAAACTGTTTTTT.

At least ten counts were recorded for this clonotype. This rearrangement joins TRBV7-9 to TRBJ1-4; the D gene is possibly TRBD1 (6 bases). Trimming removed 3 bases at V and 8 bases at J, with 19 bases between. The CDR3 has 16 residues. Germline assignment: CDR1 SEHNR and CDR2 FQNEAQ (reference sequence). CDR3 coding DNA: TGTGCCAGCAGCTTGACAGGCCTAGGCCAAGGGGAAAAACTGTTTTTT. As protein: CASSLTGLGQGEKLFF. The full variable domain, with the rest looked up from reference TRBV7-9 and TRBJ1-4, is DTGVSQNPRHKITKRGQNVTFRCDPISEHNRLYWYRQTLGQGPEFLTYFQNEAQLEKSRLLSDRFSAERPKGSFSTLEIQRTEQGDSAMYLCASSLTGLGQGEKLFFGSGTQLSVL.

The chain combines TRBV10-1 with TRBJ1-3; D gene ambiguous. Trimming pared 2 bases from V and 5 bases from J, leaving 7 bases between. The length of the CDR3 is 13 residues. The V gene's germline CDR1 is WNHNN and CDR2 SYGVQD (reference sequence). The CDR3 DNA reads as TGCGCCAGCAGTGAGATGGGAAGAAACACCATATATTTT. It translates to CASSEMGRNTIYF.